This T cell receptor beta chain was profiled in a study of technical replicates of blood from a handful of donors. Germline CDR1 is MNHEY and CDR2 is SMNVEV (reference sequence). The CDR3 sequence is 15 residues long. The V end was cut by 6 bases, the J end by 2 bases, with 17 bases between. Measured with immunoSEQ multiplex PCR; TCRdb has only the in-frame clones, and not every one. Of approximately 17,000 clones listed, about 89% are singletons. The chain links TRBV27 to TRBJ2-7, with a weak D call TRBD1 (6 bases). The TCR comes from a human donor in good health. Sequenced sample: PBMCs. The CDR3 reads CASRLQWQGTYEQYF. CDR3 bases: TGTGCCAGCAGGCTGCAGTGGCAGGGGACCTACGAGCAGTACTTC.